Described below is a single T cell receptor beta chain sequence and its context. This sample stems from a study of blood T cell repertoires in COVID-19. Study summary: Samples came from the United States, Italy and Spain, spanning acute and convalescent COVID-19. From T cells, B-cell-depleted T cells, or PBMCs came the material, which was cDNA or gDNA.

CDR3 length: 16 amino acids. The trim removed 0 bases at V and 8 bases at J, leaving 7 bases unmatched. The germline V gene has CDR1 LGHNA and CDR2 YNFKEQ. Under the authors' procedure: Researchers report that nucleated cell counts were estimated from reference gene primer amplification. Data came from immunoSEQ multiplex PCR; TCRdb stores just in-frame clones and leaves some out. V, J and clone size derive from that table, while D and trimming were established from the DNA sequence. There are some 80,000 clones in the sample; around 76% occur only once, and around a sixth lies in the top ten. This TCR derives from a human donor in a cohort sampled during active COVID-19. The chain combines TRBV4-2 with TRBJ2-1, with 10 positions matching TRBD2. Sequences were obtained from peripheral blood. The CDR3 region is CASSQDPGLAYDEQFF. CDR3 nucleotides: TGTGCCAGCAGCCAAGATCCGGGACTAGCGTACGATGAGCAGTTCTTC.